The 21 T cell receptor beta chains presented below share a single source sample, sequenced in a study of beta chain features in type 1 diabetes. Antigens for these TCRs are unknown. The isolated RNA, all of it, was reverse transcribed, so expressed TCRB transcripts were what got sequenced. The protocol was immunoSEQ multiplex PCR, while the TCRdb copy is restricted to in-frame clones and leaves out a portion. The repertoire holds a few hundred thousand clones, with roughly 13% as singletons. Overall study results and limits: A moderate, significant TCRB CDR3 shortening appeared in type 1 diabetes across four CD4+ subsets.

Material: naive CD4+ T cells from blood. The receptors here all came from a woman aged 18-30 years with type 1 diabetes.

This clone was seen a handful of times. The chain has TRBV11-2 and TRBJ2-3; D is unclear. This CDR3 has 14 amino acids. V lost 3 bases to trimming and J lost 0 bases, with 7 bases between them. Looked up from germline, CDR1 is SGHAT and CDR2 is FQNNGV. DNA of the CDR3: TGTGCCAGCAGCTTGACGAGGAGCACAGATACGCAGTATTTT. Encoded protein: CASSLTRSTDTQYF.

This clone was seen only a few times. V and J are TRBV10-1 and TRBJ2-1; 10 positions agree with TRBD1. Germline V gene lookup returns CDR1 WNHNN and CDR2 SYGVQD (reference sequence). This CDR3 has 13 amino acids. The ends lost 7 bases at V and 5 bases at J; junction bases unmatched: 2. DNA of the CDR3: TGCGCCAGCACCGGGACAGGGGACAATGAGCAGTTCTTC. Amino acids: CASTGTGDNEQFF.

This clone was seen only a few times. The chain couples TRBV30 to TRBJ2-3; 7 positions match TRBD2. Germline loops: CDR1 GTSNPN, CDR2 SVGIG (reference sequence). The CDR3 is made up of 15 amino acids. The V and J ends lost 0 bases and 2 bases, in that order; junction bases with no gene match: 5. CDR3 loop: CAWSVGGRDTDTQYF. CDR3 sequence (DNA): TGTGCCTGGAGTGTCGGAGGGAGGGACACAGATACGCAGTATTTT.

The V and J genes are TRBV30 and TRBJ2-2, with D perhaps matching TRBD1 or TRBD2 (5 bases each). In germline, CDR1 is GTSNPN, CDR2 SVGIG (reference sequence). The CDR3 loop spans 14 amino acids. Trimming left V 5 bases short and J 6 bases short, with 16 bases between. The CDR3 region has the DNA TGTGCCTGGGGTGGGACCGGGAAAGCCGGGGAGCTGTTTTTT. It is translated as CAWGGTGKAGELFF.

This clone was counted only a few times. Other DNA variants within this sample encode the same CDR3. The V gene is TRBV18, the J gene TRBJ2-2; D is uncertain. V gave up 3 bases and J gave up 5 bases, with 7 bases separating them. Looked up from germline, CDR1 is KGHSH and CDR2 is LQKENI. The CDR3 extends over 13 amino acids. In nucleotides, the CDR3 is TGTGCCAGCTCACCTCCCTCTACCGGGGAGCTGTTTTTT. Translation: CASSPPSTGELFF.

This clone has a handful of counts. The gene calls are TRBV2 and TRBJ2-7; tentatively, D is TRBD2 (5 bases). Germline V gene sequence: CDR1 SNHLY, CDR2 FYNNEI. Trimming took off 3 bases at V and 0 bases at J, with 12 bases between the two ends. The CDR3 is made up of 15 amino acids. CDR3 region: CASSEVRENSYEQYV. The CDR3 bases are TGTGCCAGCAGTGAGGTTCGGGAAAACTCCTACGAGCAGTACGTC.

This clone showed up just a few times. The chain recombines TRBV5-1 with TRBJ2-1, with D perhaps matching TRBD2 (7 bases). The germline CDR1 and CDR2 sequences are SGHRS and YFSETQ. Between the trimmed V and J ends, which lost 6 bases and 0 bases, there was a span of 16 bases. The CDR3 runs 16 residues. The CDR3 DNA follows: TGCGCCAGCAACCCGGGCGGGGGCAGCTCCTACAATGAGCAGTTCTTC. Protein: CASNPGGGSSYNEQFF.

This clone showed up just a few times. The V gene is TRBV5-1, the J gene TRBJ2-1, with 7 bases identical to TRBD2. CDR1 and CDR2 from the germline V gene are SGHRS and YFSETQ. The CDR3 has 16 residues. Losses at the gene ends were 0 bases for V and 1 base for J; bases not matched to a gene: 4. The CDR3 DNA reads as TGCGCCAGCAGCTTGGGCGCGGGAGCTTCCTACAATGAGCAGTTCTTC. Translated, it gives CASSLGAGASYNEQFF.

The gene calls are TRBV27 and TRBJ1-4; perhaps TRBD1 as D (6 bases). The CDR3 covers 14 residues. Germline V gives CDR1 MNHEY, CDR2 SMNVEV (reference sequence). Trimming took 7 bases from V and 8 from J, leaving 17 bases between them. The CDR3 loop is CASKGAGAEEKLFF. In nucleotides, the CDR3 is TGTGCCAGCAAAGGCGCGGGGGCGGAGGAAAAACTGTTTTTT.

This clone was observed a handful of times. V usage is TRBV7-9 and J usage is TRBJ1-2, with TRBD1 matching 9 bases. Unmatched junction bases numbered 8, after V lost 5 bases and J lost 4 bases. CDR3 length: 15 residues. Germline V gene sequence: CDR1 SEHNR, CDR2 FQNEAQ (reference sequence). CDR3 DNA sequence: TGTGCCAGCAGCCGTCTTCCGGGACAGGGCTATGGCTACACCTTC. It codes for CASSRLPGQGYGYTF. The variable domain in full, with the rest retrieved from reference TRBV7-9 and TRBJ1-2, is DTGVSQNPRHKITKRGQNVTFRCDPISEHNRLYWYRQTLGQGPEFLTYFQNEAQLEKSRLLSDRFSAERPKGSFSTLEIQRTEQGDSAMYLCASSRLPGQGYGYTFGSGTRLTVV.

The table lists this clone with a few counts. V is TRBV29-1 and J is TRBJ2-1, with 7 bases matching TRBD2. The CDR3 runs to 13 residues. Germline-derived CDR1 and CDR2 are SQVTM and ANQGSEA. The V segment lost 6 bases and the J segment 2 bases; nucleotides outside the gene matches: 4. The CDR3 DNA reads as TGCAGCGTAACCCGGGAGGCCTACAATGAGCAGTTCTTC. Residues: CSVTREAYNEQFF.

This clone was detected a few times. J is TRBJ1-1 and V is TRBV9, with 7 bases fitting TRBD1. Germline loops: CDR1 SGDLS, CDR2 YYNGEE. After removal of 3 bases from V and 1 base from J, the junction contained 3 bases not matched to a gene. The length of the CDR3 is 14 residues. As DNA, the CDR3 is TGTGCCAGCAGCGAAAACAGGGGGAACACTGAAGCTTTCTTT. Protein sequence: CASSENRGNTEAFF.

The rearrangement uses TRBV9 and TRBJ2-1; D possibly corresponds to TRBD2 (5 bases). The CDR3 loop spans 17 amino acids. Trimming left V 0 bases short and J 4 bases short, with 17 bases between. Germline V lookup: CDR1 SGDLS, CDR2 YYNGEE. In nucleotides, the CDR3 is TGTGCCAGCAGCGTAGCTACAGTGGGAGTCGGTTACAATGAGCAGTTCTTC. Translation: CASSVATVGVGYNEQFF.

In the case of this clone: Other DNA sequences of this sample code for an identical CDR3. The rearrangement uses TRBV5-1 and TRBJ2-1, with 7 bases fitting TRBD2. Germline trimming cut 1 base from V and 4 bases from J; bases unmatched to any gene: 5. The CDR3 covers 15 residues. Germline assignment: CDR1 SGHRS and CDR2 YFSETQ. The CDR3 loop reads CASSLRLAEYNEQFF. The CDR3, as DNA: TGCGCCAGCAGCTTGAGGCTAGCGGAATACAATGAGCAGTTCTTC.

Only a few counts were recorded for this clone. The chain has TRBV30 and TRBJ2-6; TRBD1 might be the D (5 bases). CDR1 GTSNPN and CDR2 SVGIG come from the germline V gene (reference sequence). The germline V and J ends were trimmed by 2 bases and 1 base, with 9 bases remaining between them. The CDR3 covers 15 residues. The CDR3 reads CAWSPQGSGANVLTF. The CDR3 coding sequence is TGTGCCTGGAGTCCCCAGGGATCTGGGGCCAACGTCCTGACTTTC.

V is TRBV5-6 and J is TRBJ1-4; 7 bases are a match to TRBD1. Germline V gives CDR1 SGHDT, CDR2 YYEEEE. V trimming: 2 bases; J trimming: 4 bases; junction bases outside the gene matches: 8. The CDR3 loop spans 16 amino acids. Written as DNA, the CDR3 is TGTGCCAGCAGCTTTTTCCTACAGGGGATTAATGAAAAACTGTTTTTT. The encoded protein is CASSFFLQGINEKLFF. Drawing the rest from reference TRBV5-6 and TRBJ1-4, the complete variable domain is DAGVTQSPTHLIKTRGQQVTLRCSPKSGHDTVSWYQQALGQGPQFIFQYYEEEERQRGNFPDRFSGHQFPNYSSELNVNALLLGDSALYLCASSFFLQGINEKLFFGSGTQLSVL.

This clone showed up just a few times. This chain uses TRBV28 with TRBJ1-5, with unresolved D. The germline V and J ends were trimmed by 3 bases and 12 bases, with 15 bases remaining between them. Germline assignment: CDR1 MDHEN and CDR2 SYDVKM. The CDR3 has 13 amino acids. The CDR3 is CASSFGREVHQHF. The CDR3 nucleotides read TGTGCCAGCAGTTTCGGAAGGGAGGTACACCAGCATTTT.

This chain connects TRBV7-7 to TRBJ2-5; possibly TRBD1 for D (7 bases). V shed 2 bases and J shed 5 bases, with 15 bases lying between them. Germline V gene sequence: CDR1 SSHAT, CDR2 FNYEAQ (reference sequence). The CDR3 consists of 15 residues. CDR3 sequence (DNA): TGTGCCAGCAGCTTAACGGCAGGGGGGATGGAGACCCAGTACTTC. It encodes CASSLTAGGMETQYF.

There are a few counts of this clone. This rearrangement joins TRBV18 to TRBJ2-5; 7 positions match TRBD2. CDR1 and CDR2 from the germline V gene are KGHSH and LQKENI. CDR3 length: 15 residues. V shed 2 bases and J 1 base; nucleotides not matched to a gene: 4. The CDR3: CASSPLGGSQETQYF. The DNA for the CDR3 is TGTGCCAGCTCACCATTAGGCGGGAGCCAAGAGACCCAGTACTTC.

The rearrangement joins TRBV28 to TRBJ1-2; the D gene is possibly TRBD1 (6 bases). CDR3 length: 13 amino acids. Germline CDR1 MDHEN, CDR2 SYDVKM. Trimming shortened V by 3 bases and J by 7 bases, and 12 bases separated the two germline ends. In nucleotides, the CDR3 is TGTGCCAGCAGTTTCATGGGGGCCGGTGGCTACACCTTC. It encodes CASSFMGAGGYTF.

V usage is TRBV6-5 and J usage is TRBJ2-1; 13 nucleotides agree with TRBD2. Per germline, CDR1 MNHEY and CDR2 SVGAGI. The CDR3 runs 15 residues. J was trimmed by 8 bases and V by 6 bases; bases with no gene match: 7. CDR3 loop: CASSRGTSGTDEQFF. DNA for the CDR3: TGTGCCAGCAGCCGGGGGACTAGCGGGACCGATGAGCAGTTCTTC.